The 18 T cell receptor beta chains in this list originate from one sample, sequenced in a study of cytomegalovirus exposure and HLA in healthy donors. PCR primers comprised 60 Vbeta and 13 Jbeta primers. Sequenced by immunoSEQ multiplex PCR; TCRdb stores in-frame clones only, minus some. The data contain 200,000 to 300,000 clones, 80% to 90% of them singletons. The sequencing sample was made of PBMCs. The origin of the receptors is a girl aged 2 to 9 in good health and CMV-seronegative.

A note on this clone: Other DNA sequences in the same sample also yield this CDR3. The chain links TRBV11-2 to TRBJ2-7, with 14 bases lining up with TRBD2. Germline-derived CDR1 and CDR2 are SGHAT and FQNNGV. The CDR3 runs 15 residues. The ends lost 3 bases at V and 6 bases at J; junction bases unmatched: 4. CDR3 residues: CASSLGGLAGVEQYF. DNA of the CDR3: TGTGCCAGCAGCTTGGGGGGACTAGCGGGGGTCGAGCAGTACTTC.

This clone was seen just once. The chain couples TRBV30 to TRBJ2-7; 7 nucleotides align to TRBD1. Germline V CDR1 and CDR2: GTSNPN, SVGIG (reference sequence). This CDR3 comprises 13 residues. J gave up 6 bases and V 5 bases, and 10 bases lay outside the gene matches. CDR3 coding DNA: TGTGCCTGGTCATACAGGGGAAATGGCGAGCAGTACTTC. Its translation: CAWSYRGNGEQYF.

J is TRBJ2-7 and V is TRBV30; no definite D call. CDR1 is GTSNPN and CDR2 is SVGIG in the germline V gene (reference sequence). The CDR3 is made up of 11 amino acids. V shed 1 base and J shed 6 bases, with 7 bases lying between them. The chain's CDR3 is CAWSGFGEQYF. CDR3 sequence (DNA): TGTGCCTGGAGTGGGTTCGGCGAGCAGTACTTC.

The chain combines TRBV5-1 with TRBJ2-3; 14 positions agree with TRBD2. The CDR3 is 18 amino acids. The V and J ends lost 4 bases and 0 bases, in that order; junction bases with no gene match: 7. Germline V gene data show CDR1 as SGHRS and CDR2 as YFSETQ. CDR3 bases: TGCGCCAGCAGCCCGGGACTAGCGGGGGCCCACAGCACAGATACGCAGTATTTT. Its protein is CASSPGLAGAHSTDTQYF.

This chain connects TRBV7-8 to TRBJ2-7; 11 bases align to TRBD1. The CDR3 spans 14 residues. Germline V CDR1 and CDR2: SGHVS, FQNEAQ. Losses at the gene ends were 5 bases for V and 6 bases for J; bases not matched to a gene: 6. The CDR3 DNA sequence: TGTGCCAGCAGCCCAGGACAGGGGGCCCGCGAGCAGTACTTC. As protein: CASSPGQGAREQYF.

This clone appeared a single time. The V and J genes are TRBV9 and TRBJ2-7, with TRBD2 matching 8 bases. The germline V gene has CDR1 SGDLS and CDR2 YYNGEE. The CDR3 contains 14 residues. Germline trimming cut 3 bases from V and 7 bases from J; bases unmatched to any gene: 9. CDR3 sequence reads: CASSAGGGQSEQYF. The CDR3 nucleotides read TGTGCCAGCAGCGCGGGGGGGGGCCAGTCGGAGCAGTACTTC.

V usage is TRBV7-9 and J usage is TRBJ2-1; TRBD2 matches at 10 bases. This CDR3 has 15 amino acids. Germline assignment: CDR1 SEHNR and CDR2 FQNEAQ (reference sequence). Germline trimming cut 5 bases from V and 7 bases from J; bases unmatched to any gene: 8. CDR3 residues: CASSPSGGAGNEQFF. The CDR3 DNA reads TGTGCCAGCAGCCCCAGCGGGGGGGCCGGGAATGAGCAGTTCTTC.

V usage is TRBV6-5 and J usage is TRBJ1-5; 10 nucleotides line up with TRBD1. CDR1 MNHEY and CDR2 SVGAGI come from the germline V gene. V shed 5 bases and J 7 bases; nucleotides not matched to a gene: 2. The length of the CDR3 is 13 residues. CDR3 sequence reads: CASSRDRGQPQHF. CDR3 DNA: TGTGCCAGCAGTCGGGACAGGGGCCAGCCCCAGCATTTT.

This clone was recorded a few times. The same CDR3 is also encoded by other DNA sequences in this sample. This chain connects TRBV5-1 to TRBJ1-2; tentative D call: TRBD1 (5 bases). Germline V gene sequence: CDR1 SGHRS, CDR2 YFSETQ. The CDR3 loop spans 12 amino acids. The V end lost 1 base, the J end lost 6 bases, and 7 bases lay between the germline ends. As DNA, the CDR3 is TGCGCCAGCAGCTTGCCAGGGAATGGCTACACCTTC. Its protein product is CASSLPGNGYTF.

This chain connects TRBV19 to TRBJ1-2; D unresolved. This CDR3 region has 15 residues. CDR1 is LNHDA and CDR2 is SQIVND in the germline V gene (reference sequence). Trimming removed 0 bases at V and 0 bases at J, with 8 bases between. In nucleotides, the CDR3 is TGTGCCAGTAGTATAGAGGCAAATACTAACTATGGCTACACCTTC. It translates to CASSIEANTNYGYTF. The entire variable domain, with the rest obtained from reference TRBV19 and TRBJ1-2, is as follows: DGGITQSPKYLFRKEGQNVTLSCEQNLNHDAMYWYRQDPGQGLRLIYYSQIVNDFQKGDIAEGYSVSREKKESFPLTVTSAQKNPTAFYLCASSIEANTNYGYTFGSGTRLTVV.

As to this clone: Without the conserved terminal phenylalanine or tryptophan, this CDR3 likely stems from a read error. The CDR3 is CASSLTSGYEQYL. The CDR3 DNA reads as TGCGCCAGCAGCTTAACTAGCGGTTACGAGCAGTACCTC. This chain connects TRBV5-1 to TRBJ2-7; 8 bases line up with TRBD2. Germline assignment: CDR1 SGHRS and CDR2 YFSETQ. The V and J ends lost 2 bases and 4 bases, in that order; junction bases with no gene match: 2. The CDR3 is 13 residues long.

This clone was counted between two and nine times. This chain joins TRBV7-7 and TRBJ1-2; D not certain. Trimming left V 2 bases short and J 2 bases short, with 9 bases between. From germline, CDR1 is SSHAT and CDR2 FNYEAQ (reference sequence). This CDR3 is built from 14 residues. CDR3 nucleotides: TGTGCCAGCAGCTTAAGGTGCAGGAACTATGGCTACACCTTC. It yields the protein CASSLRCRNYGYTF.

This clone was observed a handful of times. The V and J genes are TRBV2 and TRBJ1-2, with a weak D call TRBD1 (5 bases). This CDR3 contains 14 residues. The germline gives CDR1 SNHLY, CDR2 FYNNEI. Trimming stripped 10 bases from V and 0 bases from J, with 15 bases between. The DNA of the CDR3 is TGTGCCAACCAAAGACAGCGGGCTAACTATGGCTACACCTTC. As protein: CANQRQRANYGYTF.

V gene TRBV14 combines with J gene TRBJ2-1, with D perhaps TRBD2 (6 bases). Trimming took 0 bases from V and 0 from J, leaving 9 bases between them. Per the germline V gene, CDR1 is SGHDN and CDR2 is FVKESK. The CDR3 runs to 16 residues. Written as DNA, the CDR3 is TGTGCCAGCAGCCAAGATGGAGGGAGCTCCTACAATGAGCAGTTCTTC. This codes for CASSQDGGSSYNEQFF.

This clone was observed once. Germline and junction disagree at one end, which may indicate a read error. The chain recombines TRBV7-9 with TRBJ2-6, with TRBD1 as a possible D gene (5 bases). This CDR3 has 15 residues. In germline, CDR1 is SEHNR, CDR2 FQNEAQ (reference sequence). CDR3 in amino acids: CSSSLDSSGANVLTF. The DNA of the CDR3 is TGTTCCAGCAGCTTAGACAGCTCTGGGGCCAACGTCCTGACTTTC.

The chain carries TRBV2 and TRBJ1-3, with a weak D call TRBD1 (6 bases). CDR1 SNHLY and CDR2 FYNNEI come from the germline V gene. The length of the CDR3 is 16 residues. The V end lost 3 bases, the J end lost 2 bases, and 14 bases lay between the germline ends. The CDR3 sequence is CASSDGRGRTGNTIYF. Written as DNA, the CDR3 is TGTGCCAGCAGTGATGGCAGGGGTAGGACTGGAAACACCATATATTTT.

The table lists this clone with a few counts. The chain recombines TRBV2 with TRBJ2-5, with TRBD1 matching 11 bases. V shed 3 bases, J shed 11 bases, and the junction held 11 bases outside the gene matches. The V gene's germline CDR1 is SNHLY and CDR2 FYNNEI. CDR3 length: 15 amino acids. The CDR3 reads CASSDGDRGSYEQYF. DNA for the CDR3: TGTGCCAGCAGTGATGGGGACAGGGGGTCGTATGAGCAGTACTTC.

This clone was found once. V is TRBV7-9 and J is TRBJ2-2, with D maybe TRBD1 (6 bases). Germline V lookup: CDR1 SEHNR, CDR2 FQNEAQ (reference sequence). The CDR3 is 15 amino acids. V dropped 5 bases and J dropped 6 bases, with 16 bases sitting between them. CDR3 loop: CASSARGTLAGELFF. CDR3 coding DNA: TGTGCCAGCAGCGCGAGGGGGACACTAGCCGGGGAGCTGTTTTTT.